This TCR beta chain was captured in a study of cytomegalovirus exposure and HLA in healthy donors. Whole-study findings and limits: The authors enumerated roughly 160 TCR beta chains as linked to cytomegalovirus.

Assay: immunoSEQ multiplex PCR; the TCRdb copy retains only in-frame clones and omits some. The sample has fewer than 400,000 clones; roughly 90% are singletons. This clone showed up many times. Its target is not known. The TCR sequence derives from a woman between 18 and 29 years old in good health and CMV-seronegative. The sequenced sample was PBMCs.

CDR3 sequence: CASSQDGQGNFNEQFF. DNA of the CDR3: TGTGCCAGCAGCCAAGACGGGCAGGGGAATTTCAATGAGCAGTTCTTC. V is TRBV4-2 and J is TRBJ2-1, with D possibly TRBD1 on 6 matching bases. CDR1 is LGHNA, CDR2 YNFKEQ, per germline. V was trimmed by 0 bases and J by 6 bases, leaving 15 bases between them. The CDR3 has 16 residues.